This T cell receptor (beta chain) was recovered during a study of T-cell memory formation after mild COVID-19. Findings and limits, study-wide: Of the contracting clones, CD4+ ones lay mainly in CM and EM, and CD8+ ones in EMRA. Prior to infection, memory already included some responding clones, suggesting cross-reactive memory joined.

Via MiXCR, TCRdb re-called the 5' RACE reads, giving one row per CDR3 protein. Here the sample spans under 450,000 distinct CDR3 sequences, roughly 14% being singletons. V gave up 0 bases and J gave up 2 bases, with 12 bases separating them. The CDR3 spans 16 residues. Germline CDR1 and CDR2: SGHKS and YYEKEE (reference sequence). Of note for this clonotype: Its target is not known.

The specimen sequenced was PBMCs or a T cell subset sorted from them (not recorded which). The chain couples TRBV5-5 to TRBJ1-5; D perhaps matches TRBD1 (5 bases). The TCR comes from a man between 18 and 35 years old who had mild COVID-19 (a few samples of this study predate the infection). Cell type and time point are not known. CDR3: CASSLEWGLGNQPQHF. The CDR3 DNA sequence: TGTGCCAGCAGCTTGGAGTGGGGCCTGGGCAATCAGCCCCAGCATTTT.